This T cell receptor beta chain was retrieved from a study of persistence of HIV-infected CD4 T cells. Turning to the study itself: A couple of participants gave one leukapheresis sample; others gave up to about 180 mL blood repeatedly. Antigen stimulation activated a lower proportion of cells, more of them memory, than anti-CD3/anti-CD28 stimulation. Findings and limits, study-wide: CMV- and Gag-responding cells had lower TCRbeta richness than CD3/CD28-responding cells.

There are 16 residues in the CDR3. V lost 4 bases and J lost 2; bases outside the gene matches: 9. Germline V lookup: CDR1 SGDLS, CDR2 YYNGEE. Points on this clone: Its antigen is still unknown.

The libraries were made with immunoSEQ version 4 in survey mode. Produced via immunoSEQ multiplex PCR; TCRdb's table is partial and in-frame only. The sample includes roughly 43,000 clones, roughly 90% of them seen just once. Cells were stimulated nonspecifically with anti-CD3/anti-CD28 magnetic beads. Responding CD4+ T cells were sorted by upregulation of both CD40 ligand and CD69. PBMCs were depleted of CD8+ T cells before stimulation. V usage is TRBV9 and J usage is TRBJ1-2, with 9 bases aligning to TRBD1. The clonotype comes from an adult man with HIV who was CMV-seropositive. The input for sequencing was CD4+ T cells sorted from PBMCs after approximately 19-hour stimulation, taken from a patient who received antiretroviral therapy. CDR3 DNA sequence: TGTGCCAGCAGCCCCCGGACCGGGACAGGGAACTATGGCTACACCTTC. Translated, it gives CASSPRTGTGNYGYTF.